The entry below describes one TCR beta chain. What it binds is unknown. Trimming pared 7 bases from V and 4 bases from J, leaving 17 bases between. The CDR3 covers 14 residues. Germline loops: CDR1 GTSNPN, CDR2 SVGIG (reference sequence). Specified time point: week 35, safety follow-up. Vaccinated patients received 300 ug of mutant IDH1 20-mer peptide per dose, with topical imiquimod. Patients came in for eight vaccinations, in weeks 1, 3, 5, 7, 11, 15, 19 and 23. The source of the sample is a study of a mutant IDH1 vaccine in newly diagnosed glioma. Study overall: Receipt of radiotherapy, temozolomide, or both preceded the study, and most received both.

Overall study findings and caveats: A vaccine-induced immune response developed in around 94% of the patients.

The table came from immunoSEQ multiplex PCR; TCRdb's copy has only in-frame clones and leaves some out. The sample records about 68,000 clones, 84% being singletons. This TCR was sampled from a man aged 18-30 years with glioma. V is TRBV30 and J is TRBJ2-1, with D tentatively TRBD1 or TRBD2 (5 bases each). This sample comprised PBMCs, obtained from a glioma patient whose treatment included an IDH1 peptide vaccine. CDR3 nucleotide sequence: TGTGCCTCTCCTTTTCACAGGACTTACAATGAGCAGTTCTTC. The encoded protein is CASPFHRTYNEQFF. Combining the CDR3 with reference TRBV30 and TRBJ2-1 gives the whole variable domain SQTIHQWPATLVQPVGSPLSLECTVEGTSNPNLYWYRQAAGRGLQLLFYSVGIGQISSEVPQNLSASRPQDRQFILSSKKLLLSDSGFYLCASPFHRTYNEQFFGPGTRLTVL.